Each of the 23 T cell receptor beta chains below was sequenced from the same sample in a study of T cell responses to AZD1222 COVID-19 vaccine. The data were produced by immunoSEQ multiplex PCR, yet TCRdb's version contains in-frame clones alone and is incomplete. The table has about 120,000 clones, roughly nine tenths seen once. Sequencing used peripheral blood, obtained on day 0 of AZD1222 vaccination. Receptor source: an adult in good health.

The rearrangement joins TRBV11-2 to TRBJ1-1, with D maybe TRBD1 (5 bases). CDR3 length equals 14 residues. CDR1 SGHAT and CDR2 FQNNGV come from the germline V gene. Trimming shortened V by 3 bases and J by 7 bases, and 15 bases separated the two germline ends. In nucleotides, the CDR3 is TGTGCCAGCAGCTTGGGACTTTCACGAGGTGAAGCTTTCTTT. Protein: CASSLGLSRGEAFF.

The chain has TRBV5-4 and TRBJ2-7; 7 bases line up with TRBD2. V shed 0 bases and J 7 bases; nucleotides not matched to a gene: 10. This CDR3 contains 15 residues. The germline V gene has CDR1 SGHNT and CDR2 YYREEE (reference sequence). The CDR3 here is CASSLGAGGREEQYF. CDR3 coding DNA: TGTGCCAGCAGCTTGGGGGCAGGTGGGCGGGAGGAGCAGTACTTC.

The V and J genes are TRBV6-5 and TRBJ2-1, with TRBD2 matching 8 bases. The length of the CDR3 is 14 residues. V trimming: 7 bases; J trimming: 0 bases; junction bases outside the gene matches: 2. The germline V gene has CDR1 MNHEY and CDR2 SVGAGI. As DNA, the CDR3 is TGTGCCAGCAAGACTAGCGCCTCCTACAATGAGCAGTTCTTC. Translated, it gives CASKTSASYNEQFF.

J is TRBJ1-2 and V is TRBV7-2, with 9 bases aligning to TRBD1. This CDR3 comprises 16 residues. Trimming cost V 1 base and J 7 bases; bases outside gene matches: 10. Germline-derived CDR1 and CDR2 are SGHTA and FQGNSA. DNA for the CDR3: TGTGCCAGCAGCTTAGTCCCGGGACAGGGTTCAGGTGGCTACACCTTC. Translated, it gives CASSLVPGQGSGGYTF. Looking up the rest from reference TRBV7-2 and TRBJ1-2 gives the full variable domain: GAGVSQSPSNKVTEKGKDVELRCDPISGHTALYWYRQSLGQGLEFLIYFQGNSAPDKSGLPSDRFSAERTGGSVSTLTIQRTQQEDSAVYLCASSLVPGQGSGGYTFGSGTRLTVV.

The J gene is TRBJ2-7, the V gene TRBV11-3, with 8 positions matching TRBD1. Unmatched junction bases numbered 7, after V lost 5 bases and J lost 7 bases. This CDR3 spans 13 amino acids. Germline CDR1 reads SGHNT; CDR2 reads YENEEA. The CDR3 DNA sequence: TGTGCCAGCAGCCCCAGGGGGCTGAGGGAGCAGTACTTC. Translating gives CASSPRGLREQYF.

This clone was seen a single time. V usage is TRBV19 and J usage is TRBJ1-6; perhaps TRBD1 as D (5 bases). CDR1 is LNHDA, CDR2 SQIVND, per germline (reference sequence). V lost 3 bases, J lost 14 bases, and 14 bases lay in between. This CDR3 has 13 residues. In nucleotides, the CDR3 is TGTGCCAGTAGTATTGAGACAGCGAGCACCCTCCACTTT. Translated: CASSIETASTLHF.

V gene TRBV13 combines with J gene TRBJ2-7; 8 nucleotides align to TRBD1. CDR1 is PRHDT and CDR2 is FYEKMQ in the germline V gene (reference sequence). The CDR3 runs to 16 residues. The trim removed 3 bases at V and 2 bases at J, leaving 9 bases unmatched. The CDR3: CASSFYGRGPPYEQYF. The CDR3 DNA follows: TGTGCCAGCAGCTTCTATGGCAGGGGGCCTCCCTACGAGCAGTACTTC.

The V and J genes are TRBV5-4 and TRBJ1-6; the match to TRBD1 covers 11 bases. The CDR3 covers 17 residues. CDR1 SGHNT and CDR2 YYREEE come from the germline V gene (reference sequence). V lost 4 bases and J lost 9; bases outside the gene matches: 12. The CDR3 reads CASSRRGQGVYSSPLHF. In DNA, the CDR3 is TGTGCCAGCAGCCGCCGGGGACAGGGGGTTTATTCTTCACCCCTCCACTTT.

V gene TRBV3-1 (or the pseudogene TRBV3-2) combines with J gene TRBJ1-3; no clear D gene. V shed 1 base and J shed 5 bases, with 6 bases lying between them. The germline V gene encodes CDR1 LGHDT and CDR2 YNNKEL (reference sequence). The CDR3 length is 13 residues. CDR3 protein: CASSQVGRNTIYF. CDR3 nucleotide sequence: TGTGCCAGCAGCCAAGTAGGGAGAAACACCATATATTTT.

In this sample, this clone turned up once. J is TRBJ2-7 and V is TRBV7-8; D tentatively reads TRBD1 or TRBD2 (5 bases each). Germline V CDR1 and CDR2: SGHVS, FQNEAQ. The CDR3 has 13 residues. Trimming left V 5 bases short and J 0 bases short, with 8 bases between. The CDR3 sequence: CASSAGTSYEQYF. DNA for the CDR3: TGTGCCAGCAGCGCAGGGACCTCCTACGAGCAGTACTTC. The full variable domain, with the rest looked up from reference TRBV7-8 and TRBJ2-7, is GAGVSQSPRYKVAKRGQDVALRCDPISGHVSLFWYQQALGQGPEFLTYFQNEAQLDKSGLPSDRFFAERPEGSVSTLKIQRTQQEDSAVYLCASSAGTSYEQYFGPGTRLTVT.

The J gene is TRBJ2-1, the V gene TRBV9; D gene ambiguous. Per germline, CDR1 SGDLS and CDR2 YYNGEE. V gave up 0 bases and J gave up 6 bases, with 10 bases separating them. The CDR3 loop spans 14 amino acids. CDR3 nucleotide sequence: TGTGCCAGCAGCGTAGAGATCTCAGGCAATGAGCAGTTCTTC. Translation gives CASSVEISGNEQFF. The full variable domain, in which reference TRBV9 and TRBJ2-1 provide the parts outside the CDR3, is DSGVTQTPKHLITATGQRVTLRCSPRSGDLSVYWYQQSLDQGLQFLIQYYNGEERAKGNILERFSAQQFPDLHSELNLSSLELGDSALYFCASSVEISGNEQFFGPGTRLTVL.

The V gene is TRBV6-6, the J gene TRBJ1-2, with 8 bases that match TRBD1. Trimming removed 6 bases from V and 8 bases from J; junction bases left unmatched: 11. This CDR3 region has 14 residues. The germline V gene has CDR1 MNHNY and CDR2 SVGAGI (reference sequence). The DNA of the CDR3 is TGTGCCAGCAGGCCCCCCGGGACAGGAGGAGGCTACACCTTC. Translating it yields CASRPPGTGGGYTF.

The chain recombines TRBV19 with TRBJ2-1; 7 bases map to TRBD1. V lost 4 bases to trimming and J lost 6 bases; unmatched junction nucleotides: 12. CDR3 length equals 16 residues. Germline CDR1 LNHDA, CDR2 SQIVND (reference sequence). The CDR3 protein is CASSTSGTAVLNEQFF. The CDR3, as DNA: TGTGCCAGTAGTACCTCCGGGACAGCAGTACTCAATGAGCAGTTCTTC.

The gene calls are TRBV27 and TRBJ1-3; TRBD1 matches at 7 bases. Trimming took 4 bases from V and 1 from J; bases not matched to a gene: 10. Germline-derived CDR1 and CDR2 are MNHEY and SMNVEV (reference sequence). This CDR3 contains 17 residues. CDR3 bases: TGTGCCAGCAGTTCCCTCAGGGGGAAGGGATCTGGAAACACCATATATTTT. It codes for CASSSLRGKGSGNTIYF.

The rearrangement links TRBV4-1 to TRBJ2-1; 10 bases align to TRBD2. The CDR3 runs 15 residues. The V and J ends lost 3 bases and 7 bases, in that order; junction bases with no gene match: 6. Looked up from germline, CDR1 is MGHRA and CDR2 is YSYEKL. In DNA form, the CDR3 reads TGCGCCAGCAGCCACAAGCGGGAGGGAGGGAATGAGCAGTTCTTC. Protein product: CASSHKREGGNEQFF.

CDR3 in DNA: TGTGCCAGCAGCTTTAGTACTAGCGCCCAATCGGAGCAGTACTTC. Protein: CASSFSTSAQSEQYF. The genes are TRBV7-2 and TRBJ2-7; 7 bases align to TRBD2. In germline, CDR1 is SGHTA, CDR2 FQGNSA. The CDR3 is 15 amino acids. J lost 7 bases, V lost 3 bases, and 12 bases had no gene match. The whole variable domain, filled in from reference TRBV7-2 and TRBJ2-7, reads GAGVSQSPSNKVTEKGKDVELRCDPISGHTALYWYRQSLGQGLEFLIYFQGNSAPDKSGLPSDRFSAERTGGSVSTLTIQRTQQEDSAVYLCASSFSTSAQSEQYFGPGTRLTVT.

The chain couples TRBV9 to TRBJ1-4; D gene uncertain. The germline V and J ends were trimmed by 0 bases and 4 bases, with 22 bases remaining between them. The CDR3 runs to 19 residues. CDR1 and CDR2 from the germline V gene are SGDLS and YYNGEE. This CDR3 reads CASSVAEEGPRTFNEKLFF. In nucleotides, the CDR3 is TGTGCCAGCAGCGTAGCAGAGGAAGGCCCCAGGACGTTTAATGAAAAACTGTTTTTT.

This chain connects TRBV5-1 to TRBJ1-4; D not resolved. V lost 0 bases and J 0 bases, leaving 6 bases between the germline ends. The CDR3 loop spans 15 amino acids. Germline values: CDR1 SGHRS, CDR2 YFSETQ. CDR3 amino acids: CASSLDGATNEKLFF. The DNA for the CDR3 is TGCGCCAGCAGCTTGGACGGGGCAACTAATGAAAAACTGTTTTTT.

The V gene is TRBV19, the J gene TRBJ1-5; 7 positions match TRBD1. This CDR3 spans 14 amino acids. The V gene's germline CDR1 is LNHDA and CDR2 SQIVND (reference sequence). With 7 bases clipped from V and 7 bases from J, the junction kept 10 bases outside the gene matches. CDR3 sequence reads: CASTTETGRQPQHF. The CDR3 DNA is TGTGCCAGTACCACGGAGACAGGGAGGCAGCCCCAGCATTTT.

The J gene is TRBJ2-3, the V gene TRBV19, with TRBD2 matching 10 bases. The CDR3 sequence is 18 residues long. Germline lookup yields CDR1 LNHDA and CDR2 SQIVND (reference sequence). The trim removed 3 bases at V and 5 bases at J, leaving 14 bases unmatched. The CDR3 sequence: CASSMASGGIRTLDTQYF. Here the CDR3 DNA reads TGTGCCAGTAGTATGGCTAGCGGGGGAATTCGGACCTTAGATACGCAGTATTTT. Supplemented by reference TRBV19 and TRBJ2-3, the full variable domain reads DGGITQSPKYLFRKEGQNVTLSCEQNLNHDAMYWYRQDPGQGLRLIYYSQIVNDFQKGDIAEGYSVSREKKESFPLTVTSAQKNPTAFYLCASSMASGGIRTLDTQYFGPGTRLTVL.

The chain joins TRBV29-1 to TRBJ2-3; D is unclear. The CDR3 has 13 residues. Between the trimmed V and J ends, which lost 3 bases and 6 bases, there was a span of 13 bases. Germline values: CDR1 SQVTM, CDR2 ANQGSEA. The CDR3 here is CSVEDLSSDTQYF. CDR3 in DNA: TGCAGCGTTGAGGATCTATCGTCGGATACGCAGTATTTT.

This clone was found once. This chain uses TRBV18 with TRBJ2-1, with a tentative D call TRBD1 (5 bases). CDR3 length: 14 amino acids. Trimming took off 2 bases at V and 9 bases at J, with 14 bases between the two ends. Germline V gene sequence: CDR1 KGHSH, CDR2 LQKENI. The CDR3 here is CASSPTSGSSEQFF. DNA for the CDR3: TGTGCCAGCTCACCAACCTCAGGGTCAAGTGAGCAGTTCTTC.

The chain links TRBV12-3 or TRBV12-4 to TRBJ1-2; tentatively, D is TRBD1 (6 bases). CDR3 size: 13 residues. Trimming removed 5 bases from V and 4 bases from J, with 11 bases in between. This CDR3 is CASSLQGGYGYTF. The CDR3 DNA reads TGTGCCAGCAGTCTACAGGGAGGCTATGGCTACACCTTC.